These T cell receptor beta chains were read from a single sample in a study of PD-1 blockade in classical Hodgkin lymphoma. This table comes from immunoSEQ multiplex PCR, and its TCRdb copy is limited to in-frame clones, with some not included. The sample records approximately 20,000 clones, 75% to 85% being singletons. The sequenced sample was peripheral blood mononuclear cells (PBMCs), obtained before the fourth cycle of nivolumab. The receptors were gathered from a human donor with classical Hodgkin lymphoma. Each CDR3 is given with its conserved first and last residue. Fields, in order: CDR3 protein, V gene, J gene.

CDR3aa: CSVRVLNTEAFF
v_gene: TRBV29-1
j_gene: TRBJ1-1

CDR3aa: CANTTASGNSPLHF
v_gene: TRBV7-7
j_gene: TRBJ1-6

CDR3aa: CASSQPTQRRGAVNEQFF
v_gene: TRBV4-1
j_gene: TRBJ2-1

CDR3aa: CASSIEGFWGALKNIQYF
v_gene: TRBV19
j_gene: TRBJ2-4

CDR3aa: CASSFGGQQPQHF
v_gene: TRBV9
j_gene: TRBJ1-5

CDR3aa: CASSWSEWEDQETQYF
v_gene: TRBV9
j_gene: TRBJ2-5

CDR3aa: CASSSGQPQHF
v_gene: TRBV28
j_gene: TRBJ1-5

CDR3aa: CASSPPGLAGGGGTDTQYF
v_gene: TRBV28
j_gene: TRBJ2-3

CDR3aa: CASSPIVGTGGAGNSPLHF
v_gene: TRBV11-2
j_gene: TRBJ1-6

CDR3aa: CASNRGGSTDTQYF
v_gene: TRBV28
j_gene: TRBJ2-3

CDR3aa: CASRLDRPPYEQYF
v_gene: TRBV6-5
j_gene: TRBJ2-7

CDR3aa: CASSLWGDREAFF
v_gene: TRBV5-4
j_gene: TRBJ1-1

CDR3aa: CASSVGDSAYGYTF
v_gene: TRBV9
j_gene: TRBJ1-2

CDR3aa: CASSSQGANEKLFF
v_gene: TRBV7-9
j_gene: TRBJ1-4

CDR3aa: CASSPGTGGLNTEAFF
v_gene: TRBV28
j_gene: TRBJ1-1

CDR3aa: CASSHLRGGRAILADEQFF
v_gene: TRBV14
j_gene: TRBJ2-1

CDR3aa: CAWGLGHSNYGYTF
v_gene: TRBV30
j_gene: TRBJ1-2

CDR3aa: CASSFRATGKGDQPQHF
v_gene: TRBV5-6
j_gene: TRBJ1-5

CDR3aa: CASSPEWSTYGYTF
v_gene: TRBV5-1
j_gene: TRBJ1-2

CDR3aa: CASSQSGSQETQYF
v_gene: TRBV6-6
j_gene: TRBJ2-5

CDR3aa: CSVQTGTSNYGYTF
v_gene: TRBV29-1
j_gene: TRBJ1-2

CDR3aa: CASSGDAYGYTF
v_gene: TRBV5-4
j_gene: TRBJ1-2

CDR3aa: CASSFDRNGNTIYF
v_gene: TRBV5-1
j_gene: TRBJ1-3

CDR3aa: CASRYLGVNQPQHF
v_gene: TRBV28
j_gene: TRBJ1-5

CDR3aa: CASSESVATLASYNEQFF
v_gene: TRBV10-1
j_gene: TRBJ2-1

CDR3aa: CASSFAPMSSYEQYF
v_gene: TRBV11-2
j_gene: TRBJ2-7

CDR3aa: CASKEIPGEYNEQFF
v_gene: TRBV7-9
j_gene: TRBJ2-1

CDR3aa: CASSEVPGGPEAFF
v_gene: TRBV2
j_gene: TRBJ1-1

CDR3aa: CASSPLEGYHGYTF
v_gene: TRBV7-2
j_gene: TRBJ1-2

CDR3aa: CASSGPDRGLFLDYEQYF
v_gene: TRBV10-1
j_gene: TRBJ2-7

CDR3aa: CASSLTSGSSEQYF
v_gene: TRBV19
j_gene: TRBJ2-7

CDR3aa: CASSSAQGGGYTF
v_gene: TRBV11-2
j_gene: TRBJ1-2

CDR3aa: CASYRNSDRGRWETQYF
v_gene: TRBV7-8
j_gene: TRBJ2-5

CDR3aa: CASGLPPTDIFFPSYEQYF
v_gene: TRBV12-5
j_gene: TRBJ2-7

CDR3aa: CASSSYSGRRTPTQYF
v_gene: TRBV27
j_gene: TRBJ2-3

CDR3aa: CASSPPQGQSGANVLTF
v_gene: TRBV9
j_gene: TRBJ2-6

CDR3aa: CASSGRDRVMTNEKLFF
v_gene: TRBV25-1
j_gene: TRBJ1-4

CDR3aa: CASSEILGLDTGELFF
v_gene: TRBV6-4
j_gene: TRBJ2-2

CDR3aa: CASSLAPGGAETQYF
v_gene: TRBV7-6
j_gene: TRBJ2-5

CDR3aa: CASSYSTAYNSPLHF
v_gene: TRBV6-5
j_gene: TRBJ1-6

CDR3aa: CASSSMDSYNSPLHF
v_gene: TRBV6-1
j_gene: TRBJ1-6

CDR3aa: CAISESSGRAGETQYF
v_gene: TRBV10-3
j_gene: TRBJ2-5